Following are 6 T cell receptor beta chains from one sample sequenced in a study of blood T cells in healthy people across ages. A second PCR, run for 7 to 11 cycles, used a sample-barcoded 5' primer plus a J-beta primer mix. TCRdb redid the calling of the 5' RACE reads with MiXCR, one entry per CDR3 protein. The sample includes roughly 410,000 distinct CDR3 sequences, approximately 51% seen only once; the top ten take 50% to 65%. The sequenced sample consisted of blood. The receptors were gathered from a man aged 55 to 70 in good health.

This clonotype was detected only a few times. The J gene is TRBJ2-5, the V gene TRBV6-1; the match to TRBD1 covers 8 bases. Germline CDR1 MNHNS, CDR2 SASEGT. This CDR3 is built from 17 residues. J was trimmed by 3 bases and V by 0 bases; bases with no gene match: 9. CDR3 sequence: CASSEARTGYSKETQYF. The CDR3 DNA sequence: TGTGCCAGCAGTGAAGCCCGGACAGGGTATAGTAAAGAGACCCAGTACTTC.

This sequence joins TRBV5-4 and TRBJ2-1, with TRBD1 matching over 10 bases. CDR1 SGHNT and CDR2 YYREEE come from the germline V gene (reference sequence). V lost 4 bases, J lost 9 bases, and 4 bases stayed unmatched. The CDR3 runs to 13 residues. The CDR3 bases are TGTGCCAGCAGCAGGGACAGGGGATTTGAGCAGTTCTTC. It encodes CASSRDRGFEQFF.

CDR3 coding DNA: TGTGCCAGCAGTGAGTCACAGGGGCGGAACACTGAAGCTTTCTTT. Encoded protein: CASSESQGRNTEAFF. V gene TRBV6-1 combines with J gene TRBJ1-1; 7 bases align to TRBD1. CDR1 MNHNS and CDR2 SASEGT come from the germline V gene. This CDR3 comprises 15 residues. V shed 3 bases and J 1 base; nucleotides not matched to a gene: 5.

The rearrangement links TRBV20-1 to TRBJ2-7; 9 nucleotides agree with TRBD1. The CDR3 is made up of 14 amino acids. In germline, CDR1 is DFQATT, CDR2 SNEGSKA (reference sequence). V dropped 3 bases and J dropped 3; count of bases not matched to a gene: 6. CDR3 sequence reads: CSASTGQGFYEQYF. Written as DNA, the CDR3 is TGCAGTGCTAGTACGGGACAGGGTTTCTACGAGCAGTACTTC.

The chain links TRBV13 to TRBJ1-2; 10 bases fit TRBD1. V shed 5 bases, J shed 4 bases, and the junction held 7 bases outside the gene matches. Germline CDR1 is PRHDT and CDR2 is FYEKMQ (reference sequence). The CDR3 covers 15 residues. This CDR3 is CASSTWTGGGYGYTF. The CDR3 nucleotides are TGTGCCAGCAGCACCTGGACAGGGGGTGGCTATGGCTACACCTTC. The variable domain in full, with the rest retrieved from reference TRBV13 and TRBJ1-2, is AAGVIQSPRHLIKEKRETATLKCYPIPRHDTVYWYQQGPGQDPQFLISFYEKMQSDKGSIPDRFSAQQFSDYHSELNMSSLELGDSALYFCASSTWTGGGYGYTFGSGTRLTVV.

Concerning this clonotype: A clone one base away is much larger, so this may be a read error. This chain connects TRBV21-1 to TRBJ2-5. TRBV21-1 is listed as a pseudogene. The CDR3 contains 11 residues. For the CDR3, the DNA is TGTGCCAGCAGCATAACCTACAAGCAGTACTTC. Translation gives CASSITYKQYF.